Below, 21 T cell receptor beta chains from the same sample are listed, as sequenced in a study of shared clonotypes between healthy human individuals. Generated by immunoSEQ multiplex PCR, the TCRdb table keeps only in-frame clones and is missing some. The sample records some 1.5 million clones, 98% being singletons. The sequencing input was naive CD4+ T cells sorted from blood. Documented subset: CD45RA+ positively selected. All receptors derive from a man aged 30 to 45 in good health.

The J gene is TRBJ2-2, the V gene TRBV2, with D tentatively TRBD1 (5 bases). Per germline, CDR1 SNHLY and CDR2 FYNNEI. The length of the CDR3 is 14 residues. The V and J ends lost 7 bases and 1 base respectively, with 10 bases between them. As DNA, the CDR3 is TGTGCCAGCAATAGACAGCAGAACACCGGGGAGCTGTTTTTT. This sequence encodes CASNRQQNTGELFF.

The chain is built from TRBV5-4 and TRBJ2-2, with a possible D match to TRBD2 (5 bases). V was cut by 5 bases and J by 7 bases, with 12 bases left in between. The CDR3 totals 13 residues. Germline CDR1 and CDR2: SGHNT and YYREEE (reference sequence). The CDR3 is CASRRWGDGELFF. CDR3 coding DNA: TGTGCCAGCAGGCGTTGGGGAGACGGGGAGCTGTTTTTT. Complete variable domain (other parts from reference TRBV5-4 and TRBJ2-2): ETGVTQSPTHLIKTRGQQVTLRCSSQSGHNTVSWYQQALGQGPQFIFQYYREEENGRGNFPPRFSGLQFPNYSSELNVNALELDDSALYLCASRRWGDGELFFGEGSRLTVL.

The chain links TRBV4-2 to TRBJ1-1; D gene uncertain. Germline V CDR1 and CDR2: LGHNA, YNFKEQ. This CDR3 spans 16 amino acids. The V end was cut by 1 base, the J end by 3 bases, with 15 bases between. The chain's CDR3 is CASSQVSGRTDTEAFF. Here the CDR3 DNA reads TGTGCCAGCAGCCAAGTGTCCGGCAGGACTGACACTGAAGCTTTCTTT.

CDR3 bases: TGTGCCAGCAGCTTTGAGGTTTACAATGAGCAGTTCTTC. Translated, it gives CASSFEVYNEQFF. V is TRBV5-5 and J is TRBJ2-1; no firm D call. The CDR3 totals 13 residues. V gave up 2 bases and J gave up 4 bases, with 7 bases separating them. Per the germline V gene, CDR1 is SGHKS and CDR2 is YYEKEE (reference sequence).

The chain is built from TRBV19 and TRBJ2-7; TRBD1 agrees at 8 bases. Germline loops: CDR1 LNHDA, CDR2 SQIVND (reference sequence). V was clipped by 5 bases and J by 2 bases; unmatched bases: 5. The CDR3 contains 14 residues. CDR3 sequence: CASSARQGTYEQYF. The CDR3 DNA is TGTGCCAGTAGTGCCCGACAGGGGACCTACGAGCAGTACTTC.

The V call is TRBV5-1, the J call TRBJ2-5, with D tentatively TRBD2 (5 bases). The CDR3 spans 15 residues. Per germline, CDR1 SGHRS and CDR2 YFSETQ. Trimming took 0 bases from V and 3 from J, leaving 12 bases between them. The CDR3 coding sequence is TGCGCCAGCAGCTTGGCCGGGATGGGGAAAGAGACCCAGTACTTC. Amino acids: CASSLAGMGKETQYF.

The chain employs TRBV28 and TRBJ2-7; TRBD2 aligns across 10 bases. Germline CDR1 and CDR2: MDHEN and SYDVKM. After removal of 5 bases from V and 6 bases from J, the junction contained 16 bases not matched to a gene. CDR3 size: 17 residues. The CDR3 DNA is TGTGCCAGCAGTGTAGGGGGTTCTAGCGGGAGAGGCCCCGAGCAGTACTTC. Translated, it gives CASSVGGSSGRGPEQYF.

This clone was recorded only once. It may be a read error: a sequence one base away is much more abundant. V usage is TRBV2 and J usage is TRBJ2-5, with no clear D. The CDR3 consists of 12 residues. The germline CDR1 and CDR2 sequences are SNHLY and FYNNEI. CDR3 amino acids: CASSLTEETQHF. The CDR3 coding sequence is TGTGCCAGCAGTCTGACGGAAGAGACCCAGCACTTC. The variable domain in full, with the rest retrieved from reference TRBV2 and TRBJ2-5, is EPEVTQTPSHQVTQMGQEVILRCVPISNHLYFYWYRQILGQKVEFLVSFYNNEISEKSEIFDDQFSVERPDGSNFTLKIRSTKLEDSAMYFCASSLTEETQHFGPGTRLLVL.

This sequence joins TRBV19 and TRBJ1-2; no firm D call. V was clipped by 10 bases and J by 5 bases, with 11 bases between them. The length of the CDR3 is 11 residues. Germline V CDR1 and CDR2: LNHDA, SQIVND (reference sequence). The CDR3 nucleotides are TGTGCCACCACTCGGGATTATGGCTACACCTTC. Translated: CATTRDYGYTF.

V is TRBV6-1 and J is TRBJ1-2; D is unclear. Trimming left V 1 base short and J 3 bases short, with 3 bases between. The CDR3 contains 12 residues. Per germline, CDR1 MNHNS and CDR2 SASEGT. CDR3 DNA: TGTGCCAGCAGTGAAGAACACTATGGCTACACCTTC. Its translation: CASSEEHYGYTF.

CDR3 amino acids: CASSTPRGRGHEQYF. Here the CDR3 DNA reads TGTGCCAGTAGTACGCCGCGGGGCAGGGGCCACGAGCAGTACTTC. The V and J genes are TRBV19 and TRBJ2-7; the D call may be TRBD1 or TRBD2 (6 bases each). Germline CDR1 and CDR2: LNHDA and SQIVND (reference sequence). This CDR3 spans 15 amino acids. V was clipped by 4 bases and J by 5 bases, with 18 bases between them.

The CDR3 spells CASSPLTSANTQYF. In DNA form, the CDR3 reads TGTGCCAGTAGTCCCCTGACTAGCGCGAATACGCAGTATTTT. The V and J genes are TRBV19 and TRBJ2-3; 8 bases map to TRBD2. The length of the CDR3 is 14 residues. V shed 5 bases, J shed 7 bases, and the junction held 8 bases outside the gene matches. Looked up from germline, CDR1 is LNHDA and CDR2 is SQIVND (reference sequence).

DNA of the CDR3: TGTGCCAGCAGCCGGGTTACGGGTAGCTCCTACAATGAGCAGTTCTTC. This sequence encodes CASSRVTGSSYNEQFF. V and J are TRBV7-6 and TRBJ2-1; D not certain. V lost 5 bases, J lost 0 bases, and 14 bases lay in between. Germline V gives CDR1 SGHVS, CDR2 FNYEAQ. The CDR3 extends over 16 amino acids.

This chain uses TRBV6-4 with TRBJ2-2, with 8 positions matching TRBD1. The ends lost 6 bases at V and 3 bases at J; junction bases unmatched: 3. The germline CDR1 and CDR2 sequences are MRHNA and SNTAGT. This CDR3 has 14 amino acids. The CDR3 DNA reads as TGTGCCAGCAGAGACAGGGGACACACCGGGGAGCTGTTTTTT. Translated: CASRDRGHTGELFF.

This chain uses TRBV19 with TRBJ2-4; a weak D match, TRBD1 (6 bases). CDR3 length: 13 amino acids. Germline loops: CDR1 LNHDA, CDR2 SQIVND (reference sequence). Trimming shortened V by 5 bases and J by 5 bases, and 10 bases separated the two germline ends. The CDR3 spells CASSRTVQNIQYF. In DNA, the CDR3 is TGTGCCAGTAGTCGGACAGTTCAAAACATTCAGTACTTC.

This clone was detected only once. The V gene is TRBV6-6, the J gene TRBJ2-7, with unresolved D. With 6 bases removed from V and 3 bases from J, the gap between germline ends came to 6 bases. CDR1 and CDR2 (germline): MNHNY, SVGAGI (reference sequence). This CDR3 contains 11 residues. The CDR3 reads CASSWGYEQYF. The CDR3 DNA follows: TGTGCCAGCAGCTGGGGCTACGAGCAGTACTTC.

V gene TRBV9 combines with J gene TRBJ2-1, with a tentative D call TRBD2 (6 bases). Deletions cut 0 bases from V and 4 bases from J, with 23 bases between. The CDR3 spans 19 residues. Germline CDR1 reads SGDLS; CDR2 reads YYNGEE. The CDR3 loop is CASSVEDRWRGARYNEQFF. Written as DNA, the CDR3 is TGTGCCAGCAGCGTAGAAGATAGGTGGAGGGGCGCAAGGTACAATGAGCAGTTCTTC.

The chain couples TRBV5-4 to TRBJ1-1; D is perhaps TRBD1 (6 bases). The CDR3 length is 14 residues. The germline V gene encodes CDR1 SGHNT and CDR2 YYREEE (reference sequence). The V gene lost 3 bases and the J gene lost 0 bases, with 9 bases spanning the gap. The CDR3 DNA reads TGTGCCAGCAGCTCCGGGACACTGAACACTGAAGCTTTCTTT. Protein: CASSSGTLNTEAFF.

This rearrangement joins TRBV29-1 to TRBJ2-5; a weak D match, TRBD2 (5 bases). The CDR3 runs to 13 residues. Germline CDR1 SQVTM, CDR2 ANQGSEA. V lost 2 bases and J 5 bases, leaving 12 bases between the germline ends. The CDR3 sequence is CSVEILAGETQYF. The CDR3 coding sequence is TGCAGCGTTGAAATCCTAGCCGGGGAGACCCAGTACTTC.

This chain uses TRBV6-5 with TRBJ1-2, with 7 positions matching TRBD1. Germline V gene lookup returns CDR1 MNHEY and CDR2 SVGAGI. The CDR3 has 13 amino acids. Trimming removed 8 bases from V and 1 base from J; junction bases left unmatched: 4. The chain's CDR3 is CASRDSGNYGYTF. Written as DNA, the CDR3 is TGTGCCAGCCGGGACAGTGGTAACTATGGCTACACCTTC.

The chain employs TRBV21-1 and TRBJ2-7. TRBV21-1 is a pseudogene. The CDR3 has 14 amino acids. Here the CDR3 DNA reads TGTGCCAGCAGCAAAAGCAGTACCTCCTACGAGCAGTACTTC. Its protein is CASSKSSTSYEQYF.